This entry describes one TCR beta chain. Its ends do not fully match the called genes, so a read error is possible. As processed by the authors: Cell counts per sample came from amplifying reference gene primers. The method was immunoSEQ multiplex PCR; TCRdb's version includes in-frame clones alone and lacks a portion of them. V, J and clone size derive from that table, while D and trimming were established from the DNA sequence. The sample has over 600,000 clones, about nine tenths seen once; the top ten hold 0.2% to 0.3%. This sample stems from a study of blood T cell repertoires in COVID-19. Study details: Specimens from acute and convalescent COVID-19 originated in the United States, Italy and Spain. In each case, the material was cDNA or gDNA derived from T cells, B-cell-depleted T cells, or PBMCs.

There are 15 residues in the CDR3. Germline V gene lookup returns CDR1 KGHSH and CDR2 LQKENI. The TCR comes from a woman aged 18-29 years with acute or convalescent COVID-19. The material sequenced was peripheral blood. This chain joins TRBV18 and TRBJ2-1; 9 nucleotides match TRBD1. The CDR3 here is CASSPQGASHYEQFF. The CDR3 DNA follows: TGTGCCAGCTCCCCACAGGGGGCTTCGCACTATGAGCAGTTCTTC.